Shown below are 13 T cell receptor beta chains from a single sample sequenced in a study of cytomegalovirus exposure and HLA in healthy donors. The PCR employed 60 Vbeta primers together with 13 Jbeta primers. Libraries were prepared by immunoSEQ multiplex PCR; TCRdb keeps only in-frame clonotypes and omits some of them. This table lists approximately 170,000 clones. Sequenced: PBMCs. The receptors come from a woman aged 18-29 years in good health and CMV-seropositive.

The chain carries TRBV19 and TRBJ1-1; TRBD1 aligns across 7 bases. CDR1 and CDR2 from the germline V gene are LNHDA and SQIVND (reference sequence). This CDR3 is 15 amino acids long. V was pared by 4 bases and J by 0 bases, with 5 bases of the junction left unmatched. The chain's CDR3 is CASSTTGAVNTEAFF. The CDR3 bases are TGTGCCAGTAGTACAACAGGGGCCGTGAACACTGAAGCTTTCTTT.

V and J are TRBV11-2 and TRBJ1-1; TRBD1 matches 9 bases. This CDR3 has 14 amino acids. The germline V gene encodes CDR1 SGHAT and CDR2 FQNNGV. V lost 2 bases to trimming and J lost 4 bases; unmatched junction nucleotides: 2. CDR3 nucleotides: TGTGCCAGCAGCTTAACGACAGGGGGCACTGAAGCTTTCTTT. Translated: CASSLTTGGTEAFF. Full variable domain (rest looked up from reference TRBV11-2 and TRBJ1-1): EAGVAQSPRYKIIEKRQSVAFWCNPISGHATLYWYQQILGQGPKLLIQFQNNGVVDDSQLPKDRFSAERLKGVDSTLKIQPAKLEDSAVYLCASSLTTGGTEAFFGQGTRLTVV.

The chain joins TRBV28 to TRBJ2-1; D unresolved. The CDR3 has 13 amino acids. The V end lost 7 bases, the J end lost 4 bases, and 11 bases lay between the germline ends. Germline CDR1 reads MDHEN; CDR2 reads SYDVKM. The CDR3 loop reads CASIRRTYNEQFF. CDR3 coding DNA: TGTGCCAGCATCCGCAGAACGTACAATGAGCAGTTCTTC.

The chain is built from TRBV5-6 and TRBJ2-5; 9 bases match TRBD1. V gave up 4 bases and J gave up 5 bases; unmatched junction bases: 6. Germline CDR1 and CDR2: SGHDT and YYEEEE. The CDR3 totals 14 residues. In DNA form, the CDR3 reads TGTGCCAGCAGCCTCGGACAGGGGTTGGAGACCCAGTACTTC. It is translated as CASSLGQGLETQYF.

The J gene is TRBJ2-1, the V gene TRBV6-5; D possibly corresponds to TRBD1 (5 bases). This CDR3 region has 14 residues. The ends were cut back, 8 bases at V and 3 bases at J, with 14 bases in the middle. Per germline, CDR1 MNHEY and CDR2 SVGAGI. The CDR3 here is CASQQGGFYNEQFF. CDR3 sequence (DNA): TGTGCCAGCCAGCAGGGTGGTTTCTACAATGAGCAGTTCTTC.

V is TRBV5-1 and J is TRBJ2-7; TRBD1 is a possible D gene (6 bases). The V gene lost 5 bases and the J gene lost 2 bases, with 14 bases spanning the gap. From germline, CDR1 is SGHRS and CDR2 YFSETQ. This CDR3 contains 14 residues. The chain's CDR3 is CASSQDSGPYEQYF. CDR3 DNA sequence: TGCGCCAGCAGTCAGGACAGTGGACCCTACGAGCAGTACTTC.

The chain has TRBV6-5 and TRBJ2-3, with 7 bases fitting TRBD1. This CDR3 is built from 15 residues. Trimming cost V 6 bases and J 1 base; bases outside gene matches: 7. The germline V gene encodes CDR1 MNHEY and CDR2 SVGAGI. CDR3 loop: CASSTDRVGTDTQYF. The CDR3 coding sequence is TGTGCCAGCAGCACAGACAGGGTCGGCACAGATACGCAGTATTTT.

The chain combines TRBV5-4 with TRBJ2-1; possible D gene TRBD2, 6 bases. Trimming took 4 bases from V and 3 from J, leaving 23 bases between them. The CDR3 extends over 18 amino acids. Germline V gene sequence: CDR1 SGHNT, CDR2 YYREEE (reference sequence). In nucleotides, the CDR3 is TGTGCCAGCAGCACAGGACGGGAGACGGGAGCCCTCTACAATGAGCAGTTCTTC. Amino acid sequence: CASSTGRETGALYNEQFF. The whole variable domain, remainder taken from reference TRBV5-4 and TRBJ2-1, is ETGVTQSPTHLIKTRGQQVTLRCSSQSGHNTVSWYQQALGQGPQFIFQYYREEENGRGNFPPRFSGLQFPNYSSELNVNALELDDSALYLCASSTGRETGALYNEQFFGPGTRLTVL.

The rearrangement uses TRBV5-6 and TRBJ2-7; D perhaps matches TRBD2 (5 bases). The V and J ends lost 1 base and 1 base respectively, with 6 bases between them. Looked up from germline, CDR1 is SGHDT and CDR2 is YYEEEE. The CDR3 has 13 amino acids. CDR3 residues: CASSLRGSYEQYF. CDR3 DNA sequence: TGTGCCAGCAGCTTGCGAGGGTCCTACGAGCAGTACTTC.

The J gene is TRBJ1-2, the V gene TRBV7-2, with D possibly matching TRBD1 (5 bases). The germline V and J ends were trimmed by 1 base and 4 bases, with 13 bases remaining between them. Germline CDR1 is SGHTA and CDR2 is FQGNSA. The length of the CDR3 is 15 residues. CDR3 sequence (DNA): TGTGCCAGCAGCTTAGGTAGGGGCGAAGGCTATGGCTACACCTTC. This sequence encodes CASSLGRGEGYGYTF.

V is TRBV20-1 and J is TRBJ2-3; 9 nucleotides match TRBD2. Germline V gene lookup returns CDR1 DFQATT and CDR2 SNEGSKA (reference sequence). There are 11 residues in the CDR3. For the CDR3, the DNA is TGCAGCGTAGCGGGGGCAGATACGCAGTATTTT. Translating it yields CSVAGADTQYF.

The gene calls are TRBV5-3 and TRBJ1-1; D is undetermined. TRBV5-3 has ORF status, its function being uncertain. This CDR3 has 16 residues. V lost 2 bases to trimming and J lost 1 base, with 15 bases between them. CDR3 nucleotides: TGTGCCAGAAGCTTCTTGGCGGGCGTAGGGAACACTGAAGCTTTCTTT. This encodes CARSFLAGVGNTEAFF.

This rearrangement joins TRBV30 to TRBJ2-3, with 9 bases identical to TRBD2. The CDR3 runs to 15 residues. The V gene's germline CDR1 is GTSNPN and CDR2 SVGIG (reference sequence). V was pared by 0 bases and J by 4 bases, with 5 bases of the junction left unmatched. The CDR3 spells CAWSVHGTSPDTQYF. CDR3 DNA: TGTGCCTGGAGTGTACACGGGACTAGCCCAGATACGCAGTATTTT.